This T cell receptor (beta chain) was observed in a study of blood T cell repertoires in COVID-19. Study-level information: Samples taken during acute and convalescent COVID-19 were collected in the United States, Italy and Spain. Sources were T cells, B-cell-depleted T cells, or PBMCs; the material itself was cDNA or gDNA.

This CDR3 comprises 14 residues. Germline V lookup: CDR1 MNHEY, CDR2 SMNVEV (reference sequence). The trim removed 5 bases at V and 1 base at J, leaving 3 bases unmatched. In the study's own analysis: For nucleated cells, counts were estimated from reference gene primer amplification. Libraries were prepared by immunoSEQ multiplex PCR; TCRdb keeps only in-frame clonotypes and omits some of them. V, J and clone size reflect that table, while D and trimming were determined from the DNA. The sample yields tens of thousands of clones, 81% seen once. This sequence was found in a human donor in a cohort sampled during active COVID-19. V gene TRBV27 combines with J gene TRBJ2-5; 8 bases agree with TRBD1. The sample comprised peripheral blood. This chain's CDR3 is CASSRGQAQETQYF. The CDR3 DNA is TGTGCCAGCAGTCGGGGACAGGCCCAAGAGACCCAGTACTTC.